The sample holds many counts of the clone carrying this T cell receptor beta chain. The antigen remains unidentified. This sample was taken from a study of early T cells in non-severe SARS-CoV-2 infection. Study context: Sequencing was performed on bulk RNA from unsorted whole blood, leaving chains unpaired. General study findings and limits: Sequences matched to VDJdb favored anti-spike CD8 responses, while private and CD4 specificities were missed.

Individually, cDNA molecules had unique molecular identifiers attached to them. Each CDR3 protein is one row after TCRdb ran MiXCR on the 5' RACE reads. The repertoire holds roughly 70,000 distinct CDR3 sequences, with roughly 13% as singletons. The CDR3 length is 13 residues. Germline-derived CDR1 and CDR2 are SGDLS and YYNGEE. V was trimmed by 3 bases and J by 1 base, leaving 5 bases between them. Material: whole blood. The rearrangement joins TRBV9 to TRBJ2-1; D gene uncertain. The origin of this receptor is an adult who was a healthcare worker with PCR-confirmed SARS-CoV-2 infection or an uninfected control (not recorded which). The CDR3 DNA sequence: TGTGCCAGCAGCGAGTCTTCCTACAATGAGCAGTTCTTC. Amino acid sequence: CASSESSYNEQFF.